This T cell receptor (beta chain) was sequenced during a study of Graves' ophthalmopathy and Graves' hyperthyroidism. The hyperthyroidism patients had a new diagnosis of under 2 months' duration and were aged 18 to 65. Amplification from RNA transcripts yielded the TCR beta CDR3 regions. First-round RT-PCR with HTBI primers preceded a second-round multiplex PCR. TCRdb processed the multiplex PCR reads anew with MiXCR; each CDR3 protein has one entry. The sample contains 1 million to 1.3 million distinct CDR3 sequences, approximately 35% of which appear only once. The study's findings and limits: Among expanded thyroid clonotypes above 0.001 frequency, most also occurred in blood. In predicting ophthalmopathy progression, the model reached roughly 71% sensitivity and about 73% specificity.

This clonotype was recorded at least ten times. Its antigen is undetermined. Trimming removed 4 bases from V and 2 bases from J; junction bases left unmatched: 13. CDR3 length equals 18 residues. The germline gives CDR1 LNHNV, CDR2 YYDKDF (reference sequence). The V gene is TRBV15, the J gene TRBJ1-5; TRBD1 matches at 8 bases. This sequence was found in an adult man with Graves' hyperthyroidism. The sample consisted of peripheral blood or thyroid tissue (not recorded which). The CDR3, as DNA: TGTGCCACCAGCACCCTCGGACAGGGAGGGTTTGGCAATCAGCCCCAGCATTTT. Its translation: CATSTLGQGGFGNQPQHF.